This T cell receptor beta chain stems from a study of resident and recirculating memory T cells in vitiligo. Across the whole study: The samples were homogenized without cell sorting before genomic DNA extraction.

Germline V gene lookup returns CDR1 SGHDT and CDR2 YYEEEE. The V segment lost 3 bases and the J segment 0 bases; nucleotides outside the gene matches: 5. The CDR3 sequence is 15 residues long. Stable patients also lacked confetti depigmentation, a sign of active vitiligo. Sequenced by immunoSEQ multiplex PCR; TCRdb stores in-frame clones only, minus some. Of approximately 69,000 clones listed, approximately 93% are singletons. The clonotype originates from a male donor with vitiligo. The chain uses TRBV5-6 and TRBJ1-2; TRBD1 matches at 7 bases. Sequences were obtained from blood. The CDR3 loop reads CASSWGQGANYGYTF. CDR3 bases: TGTGCCAGCAGCTGGGGTCAGGGGGCTAACTATGGCTACACCTTC. The full variable domain, in which reference TRBV5-6 and TRBJ1-2 provide the parts outside the CDR3, is DAGVTQSPTHLIKTRGQQVTLRCSPKSGHDTVSWYQQALGQGPQFIFQYYEEEERQRGNFPDRFSGHQFPNYSSELNVNALLLGDSALYLCASSWGQGANYGYTFGSGTRLTVV.